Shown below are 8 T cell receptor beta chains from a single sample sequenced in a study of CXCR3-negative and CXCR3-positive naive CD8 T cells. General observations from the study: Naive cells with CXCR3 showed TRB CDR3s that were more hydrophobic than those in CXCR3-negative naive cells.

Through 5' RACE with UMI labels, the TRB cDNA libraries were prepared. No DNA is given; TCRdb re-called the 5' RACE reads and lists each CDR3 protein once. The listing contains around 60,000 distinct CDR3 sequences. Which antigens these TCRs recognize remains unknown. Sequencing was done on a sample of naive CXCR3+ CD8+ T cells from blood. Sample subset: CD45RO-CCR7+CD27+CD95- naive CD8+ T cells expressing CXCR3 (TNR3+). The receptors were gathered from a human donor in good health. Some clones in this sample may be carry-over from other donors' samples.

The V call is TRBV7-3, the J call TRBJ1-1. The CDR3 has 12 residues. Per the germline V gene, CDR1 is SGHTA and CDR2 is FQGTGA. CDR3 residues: CASSPGGSVAFF.

The chain's CDR3 is CASSSRGQEQFF. This sequence joins TRBV7-9 and TRBJ2-1; TCRdb indicates TRBD1, and absent DNA this call remains unverified. CDR1 and CDR2 (germline): SEHNR, FQNEAQ (reference sequence). The CDR3 is made up of 12 amino acids. Combining the CDR3 with reference TRBV7-9 and TRBJ2-1 gives the whole variable domain DTGVSQNPRHKITKRGQNVTFRCDPISEHNRLYWYRQTLGQGPEFLTYFQNEAQLEKSRLLSDRFSAERPKGSFSTLEIQRTEQGDSAMYLCASSSRGQEQFFGPGTRLTVL.

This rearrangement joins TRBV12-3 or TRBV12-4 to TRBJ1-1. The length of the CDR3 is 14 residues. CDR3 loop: CASRRDRLNTEAFF.

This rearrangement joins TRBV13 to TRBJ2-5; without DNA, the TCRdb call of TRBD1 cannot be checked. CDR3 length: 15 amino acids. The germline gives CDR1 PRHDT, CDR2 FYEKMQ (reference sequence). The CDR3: CASSFAGQGQETQYF. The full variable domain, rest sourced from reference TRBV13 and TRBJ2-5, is AAGVIQSPRHLIKEKRETATLKCYPIPRHDTVYWYQQGPGQDPQFLISFYEKMQSDKGSIPDRFSAQQFSDYHSELNMSSLELGDSALYFCASSFAGQGQETQYFGPGTRLLVL.

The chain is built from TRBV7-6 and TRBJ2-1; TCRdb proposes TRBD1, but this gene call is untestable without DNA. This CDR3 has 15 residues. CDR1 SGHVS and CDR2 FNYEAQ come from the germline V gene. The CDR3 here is CASSLEDLFTSEQFF.

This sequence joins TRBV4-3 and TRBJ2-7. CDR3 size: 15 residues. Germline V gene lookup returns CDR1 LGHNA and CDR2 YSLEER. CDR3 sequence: CASSPHLDSSYEQYF.

The CDR3 sequence is CASSSPGRPNTGELFF. The gene calls are TRBV12-3 or TRBV12-4 and TRBJ2-2; the TRBD1 assignment by TCRdb is unverifiable without DNA. The CDR3 sequence is 16 residues long.

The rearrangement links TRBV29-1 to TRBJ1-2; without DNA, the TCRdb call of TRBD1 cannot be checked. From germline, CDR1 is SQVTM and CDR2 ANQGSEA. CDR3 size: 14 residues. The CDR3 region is CSVEGAGGDYGYTF.